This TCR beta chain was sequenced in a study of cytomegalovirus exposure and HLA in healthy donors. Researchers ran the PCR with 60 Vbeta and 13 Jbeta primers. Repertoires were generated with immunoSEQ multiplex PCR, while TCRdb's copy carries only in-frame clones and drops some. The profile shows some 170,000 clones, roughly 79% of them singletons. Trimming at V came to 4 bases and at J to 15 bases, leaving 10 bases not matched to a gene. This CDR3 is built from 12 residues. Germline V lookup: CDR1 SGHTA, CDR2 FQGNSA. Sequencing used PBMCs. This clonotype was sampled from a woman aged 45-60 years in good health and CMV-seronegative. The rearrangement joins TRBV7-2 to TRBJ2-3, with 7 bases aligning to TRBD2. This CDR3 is CASSSSGTTDYF. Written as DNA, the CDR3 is TGTGCCAGCAGCTCTTCCGGGACTACAGACTATTTT.